Here is one T cell receptor (beta chain) with its context. Antigen: not known. This sample is drawn from a study of PD-1 blockade in classical Hodgkin lymphoma. The study's findings and limits: Significant TCR diversity gains by C4D1 occurred in CD4+ but not CD8+ cells.

Profiling relied on immunoSEQ multiplex PCR, and the TCRdb table lists in-frame clones only, not all of them. The table shows about 54,000 clones, with around 90% occurring only once. All the patients suffered relapse after autologous stem cell transplantation, and brentuximab vedotin exposure differed. This CDR3 spans 13 amino acids. The trim removed 3 bases at V and 5 bases at J, leaving 5 bases unmatched. Per germline, CDR1 SQVTM and CDR2 ANQGSEA. The rearrangement uses TRBV29-1 and TRBJ2-5, with 8 nucleotides matching TRBD1. The sample in question was peripheral blood mononuclear cells (PBMCs), obtained before the second cycle of nivolumab. The clonotype originates from a human donor with classical Hodgkin lymphoma. The CDR3, as DNA: TGCAGCGTTGAGACAGGGGTTGAGGAGACCCAGTACTTC. Translation: CSVETGVEETQYF.